This T cell receptor (beta chain) was identified during a study of PD-1 blockade in classical Hodgkin lymphoma. Sequenced by immunoSEQ multiplex PCR; TCRdb stores in-frame clones only, minus some. The sample carries tens of thousands of clones, roughly 87% recorded once. Note on this clone: Antigen unknown.

Study-wide results and caveats: Nivolumab initiated under 1 year post-ASCT led to patient exclusion. For complete responders, baseline diversity was comparable to that of newly diagnosed patients. Newly diagnosed patients were said to have less baseline TCR diversity than healthy donors did.

Germline assignment: CDR1 LGHNA and CDR2 YNFKEQ. The length of the CDR3 is 14 residues. V was shortened by 0 bases and J by 5 bases, with 11 bases between the two germline ends. Time point of the sample: cycle 4 day 1 (C4D1), after five to seven weeks of nivolumab. Brentuximab vedotin exposure varied, and every patient relapsed after autologous stem cell transplantation. This sequence originates from a human donor with classical Hodgkin lymphoma. The sequencing used peripheral blood mononuclear cells (PBMCs), collected before the fourth cycle of nivolumab. V and J are TRBV4-2 and TRBJ2-7, with D maybe TRBD1 (5 bases). CDR3 amino acids: CASSQDSGSHEQYF. The CDR3 DNA reads as TGTGCCAGCAGCCAAGATTCAGGGTCCCACGAGCAGTACTTC.